Detailed here is one T cell receptor beta chain. These data originate in a study of blood T cell repertoires in COVID-19. Background on the study: Italy, Spain and the United States were the sources of the convalescent and acute COVID-19 samples.

Everyone who took part was 18 to 89 years old, and they came from about 25 US areas. Donors in Cohort 3 who had recovered were those with two negative PCRs, healthcare professional clearance, or resolution of their symptoms. V was clipped by 0 bases and J by 0 bases, with 8 bases between them. The germline V gene has CDR1 MRHNA and CDR2 SNTAGT. CDR3 length: 15 amino acids. Under the authors' procedure: Quantification of nucleated cells was approximated via reference gene primer amplification. Produced via immunoSEQ multiplex PCR; TCRdb's table is partial and in-frame only. V and J calls and clone size come straight from that table; D and trimming were deduced from the DNA. The sample contains over 120,000 clones, over 60% of which appear only once.

The material sequenced was PBMCs or T cells enriched from blood (not recorded which). This TCR derives from a woman aged 45 to 65 who had recovered from COVID-19. This sequence joins TRBV6-4 and TRBJ1-1; the D is unclear. CDR3 in amino acids: CASSDSSGMNTEAFF. The CDR3 DNA sequence: TGTGCCAGCAGTGACTCATCGGGAATGAACACTGAAGCTTTCTTT.